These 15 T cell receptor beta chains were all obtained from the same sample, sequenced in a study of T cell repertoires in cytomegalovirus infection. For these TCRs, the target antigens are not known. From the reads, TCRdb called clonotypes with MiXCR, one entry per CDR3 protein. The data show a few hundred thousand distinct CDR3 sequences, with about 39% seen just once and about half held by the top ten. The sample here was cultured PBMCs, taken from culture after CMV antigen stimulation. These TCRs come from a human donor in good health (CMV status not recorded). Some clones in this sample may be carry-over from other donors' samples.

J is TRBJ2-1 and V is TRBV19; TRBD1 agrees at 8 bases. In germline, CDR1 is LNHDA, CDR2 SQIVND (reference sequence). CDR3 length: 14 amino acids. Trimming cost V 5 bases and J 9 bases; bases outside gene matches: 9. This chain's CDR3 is CASSSDRGSGEQFF. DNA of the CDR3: TGTGCCAGTAGTTCCGACAGGGGAAGTGGTGAGCAGTTCTTC.

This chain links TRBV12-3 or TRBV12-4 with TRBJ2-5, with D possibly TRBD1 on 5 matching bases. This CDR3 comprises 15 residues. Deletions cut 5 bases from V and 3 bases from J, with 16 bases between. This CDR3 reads CASSTPGQGKETQYF. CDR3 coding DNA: TGTGCCAGCAGTACCCCCGGTCAGGGCAAAGAGACCCAGTACTTC.

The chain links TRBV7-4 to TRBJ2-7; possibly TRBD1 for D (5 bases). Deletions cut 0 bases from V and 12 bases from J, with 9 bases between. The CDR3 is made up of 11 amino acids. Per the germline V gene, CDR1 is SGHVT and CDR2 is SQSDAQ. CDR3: CASSLAGVVYF. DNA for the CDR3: TGTGCCAGCAGCTTAGCAGGGGTTGTGTACTTC.

The CDR3 DNA reads TGTGCCAGCAGTTTAGCGCTAAAGGGTCAATGGCCCACTGAAGCTTTCTTT. Its translation: CASSLALKGQWPTEAFF. The J gene is TRBJ1-1, the V gene TRBV12-3 or TRBV12-4; D is undetermined. V was trimmed by 0 bases and J by 4 bases, leaving 18 bases between them. This CDR3 region has 17 residues.

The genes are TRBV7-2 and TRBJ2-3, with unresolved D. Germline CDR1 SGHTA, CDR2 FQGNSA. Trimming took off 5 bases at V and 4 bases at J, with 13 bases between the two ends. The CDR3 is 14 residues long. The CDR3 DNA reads TGTGCCAGCAGCCCCGGTTTTCTTCCAGATACGCAGTATTTT. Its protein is CASSPGFLPDTQYF.

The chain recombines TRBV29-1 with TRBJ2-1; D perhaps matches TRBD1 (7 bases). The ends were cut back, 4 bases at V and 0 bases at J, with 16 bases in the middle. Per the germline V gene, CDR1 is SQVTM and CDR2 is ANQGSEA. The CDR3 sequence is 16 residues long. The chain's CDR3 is CSVVGGNRGSYNEQFF. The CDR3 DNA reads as TGCAGCGTTGTCGGCGGGAACAGGGGCTCCTACAATGAGCAGTTCTTC.

CDR3 DNA sequence: TGTGCCAGCAGTCCCAGGGAACATCAGCCCCAGCATTTT. It translates to CASSPREHQPQHF. The chain links TRBV27 to TRBJ1-5, with TRBD1 as a possible D gene (5 bases). The V end was cut by 5 bases, the J end by 5 bases, with 10 bases between. This CDR3 is 13 amino acids long. In germline, CDR1 is MNHEY, CDR2 SMNVEV (reference sequence).

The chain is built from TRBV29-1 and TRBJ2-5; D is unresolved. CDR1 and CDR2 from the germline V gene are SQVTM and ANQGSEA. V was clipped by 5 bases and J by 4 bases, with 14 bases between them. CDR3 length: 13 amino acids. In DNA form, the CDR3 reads TGCAGCGTTCACGGCCTCTTGATAGAGACCCAGTACTTC. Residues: CSVHGLLIETQYF.

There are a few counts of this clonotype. Here the CDR3 DNA reads TGTGCCAGCAGCTTAGAGCTAGCGGGAGGCCATAAACCGTTCTTC. Translated: CASSLELAGGHKPFF. The rearrangement joins TRBV7-2 to TRBJ2-1, with 11 bases identical to TRBD2. Germline lookup yields CDR1 SGHTA and CDR2 FQGNSA. The CDR3 runs 15 residues. V shed 1 base, J shed 15 bases, and the junction held 11 bases outside the gene matches.

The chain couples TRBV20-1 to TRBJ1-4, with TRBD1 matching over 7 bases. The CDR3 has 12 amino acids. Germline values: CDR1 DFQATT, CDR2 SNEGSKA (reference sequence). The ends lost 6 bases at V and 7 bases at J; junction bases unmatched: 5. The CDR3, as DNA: TGCAGTGCCACGGACAGGAGTGAAAAACTGTTTTTT. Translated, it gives CSATDRSEKLFF.

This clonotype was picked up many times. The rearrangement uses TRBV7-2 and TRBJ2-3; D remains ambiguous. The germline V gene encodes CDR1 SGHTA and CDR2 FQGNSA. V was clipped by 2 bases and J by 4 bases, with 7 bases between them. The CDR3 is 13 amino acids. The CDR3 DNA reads TGTGCCAGCAGCTTACGCGGAGCAGATACGCAGTATTTT. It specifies CASSLRGADTQYF. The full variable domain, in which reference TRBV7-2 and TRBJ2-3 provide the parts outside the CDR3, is GAGVSQSPSNKVTEKGKDVELRCDPISGHTALYWYRQSLGQGLEFLIYFQGNSAPDKSGLPSDRFSAERTGGSVSTLTIQRTQQEDSAVYLCASSLRGADTQYFGPGTRLTVL.

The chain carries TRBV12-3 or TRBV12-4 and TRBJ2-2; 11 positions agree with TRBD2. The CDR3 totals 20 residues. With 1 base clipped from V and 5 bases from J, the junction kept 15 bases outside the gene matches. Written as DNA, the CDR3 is TGTGCCAGCAGTTTAGTAGCGGGAGGGCCTTTCTCCACGAGGACCGGGGAGCTGTTTTTT. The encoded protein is CASSLVAGGPFSTRTGELFF.

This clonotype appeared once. CDR3 sequence reads: CASSLSTREQFF. In DNA form, the CDR3 reads TGTGCCAGCAGTTTATCGACTAGAGAGCAGTTCTTC. The V gene is TRBV27, the J gene TRBJ2-1, with D possibly being TRBD2 (6 bases). V dropped 0 bases and J dropped 10 bases, with 7 bases sitting between them. The CDR3 is made up of 12 amino acids. Germline V gene data show CDR1 as MNHEY and CDR2 as SMNVEV (reference sequence).

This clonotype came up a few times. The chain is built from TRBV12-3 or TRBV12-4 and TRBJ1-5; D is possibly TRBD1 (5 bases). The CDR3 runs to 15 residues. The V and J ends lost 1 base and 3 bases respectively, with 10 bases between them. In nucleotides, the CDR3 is TGTGCCAGCAGTTTAGAAGGGACGGTCAATCAGCCCCAGCATTTT. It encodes CASSLEGTVNQPQHF.

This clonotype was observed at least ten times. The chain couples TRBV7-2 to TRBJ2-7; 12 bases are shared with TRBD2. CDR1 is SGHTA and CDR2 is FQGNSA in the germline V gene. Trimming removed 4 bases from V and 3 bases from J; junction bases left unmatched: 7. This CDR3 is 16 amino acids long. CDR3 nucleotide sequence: TGTGCCAGCAGCTCCAGACTAGCGGGAGTTATCTACGAGCAGTACTTC. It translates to CASSSRLAGVIYEQYF. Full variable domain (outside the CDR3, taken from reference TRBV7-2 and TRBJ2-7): GAGVSQSPSNKVTEKGKDVELRCDPISGHTALYWYRQSLGQGLEFLIYFQGNSAPDKSGLPSDRFSAERTGGSVSTLTIQRTQQEDSAVYLCASSSRLAGVIYEQYFGPGTRLTVT.